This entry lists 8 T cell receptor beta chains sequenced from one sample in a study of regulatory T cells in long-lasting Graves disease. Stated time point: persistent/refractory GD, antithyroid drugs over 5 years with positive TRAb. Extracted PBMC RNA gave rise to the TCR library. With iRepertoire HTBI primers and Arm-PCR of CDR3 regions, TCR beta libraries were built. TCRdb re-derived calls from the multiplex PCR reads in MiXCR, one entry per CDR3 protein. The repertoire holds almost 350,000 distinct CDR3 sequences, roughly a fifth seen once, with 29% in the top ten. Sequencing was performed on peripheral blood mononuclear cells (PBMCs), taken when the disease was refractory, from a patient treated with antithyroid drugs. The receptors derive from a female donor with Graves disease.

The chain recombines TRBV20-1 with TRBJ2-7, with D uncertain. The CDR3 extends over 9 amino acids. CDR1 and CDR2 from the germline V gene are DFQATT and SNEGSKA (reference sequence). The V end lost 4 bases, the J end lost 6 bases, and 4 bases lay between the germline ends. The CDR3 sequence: CSANREQYF. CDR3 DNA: TGCAGTGCTAACCGCGAGCAGTACTTC.

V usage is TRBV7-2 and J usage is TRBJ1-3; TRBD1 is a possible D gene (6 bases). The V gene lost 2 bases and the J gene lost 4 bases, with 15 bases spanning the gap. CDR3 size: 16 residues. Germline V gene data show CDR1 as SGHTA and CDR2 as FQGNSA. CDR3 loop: CASSLKGGRQGNTIYF. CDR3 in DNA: TGTGCCAGCAGCTTAAAGGGGGGACGGCAGGGAAACACCATATATTTT.

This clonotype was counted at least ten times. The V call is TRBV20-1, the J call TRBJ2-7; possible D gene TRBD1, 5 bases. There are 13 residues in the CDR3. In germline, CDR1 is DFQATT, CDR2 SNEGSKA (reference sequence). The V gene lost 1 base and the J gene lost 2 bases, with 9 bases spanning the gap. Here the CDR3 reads CSARVGRAYEQYF. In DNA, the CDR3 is TGCAGTGCTAGAGTTGGCAGGGCCTACGAGCAGTACTTC.

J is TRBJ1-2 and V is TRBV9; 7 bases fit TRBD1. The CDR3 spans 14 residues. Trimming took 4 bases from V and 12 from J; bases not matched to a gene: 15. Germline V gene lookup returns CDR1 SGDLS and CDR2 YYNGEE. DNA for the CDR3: TGTGCCAGCAGCTGGGTGGGACAGAGTTTACGGCACACCTTC. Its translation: CASSWVGQSLRHTF.

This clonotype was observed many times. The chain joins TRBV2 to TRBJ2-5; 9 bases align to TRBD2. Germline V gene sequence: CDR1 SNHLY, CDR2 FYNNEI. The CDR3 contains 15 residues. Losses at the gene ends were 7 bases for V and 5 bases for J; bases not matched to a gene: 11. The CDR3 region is CASNPTSGPRETQYF. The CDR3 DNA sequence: TGTGCCAGCAACCCGACTAGCGGCCCACGGGAGACCCAGTACTTC. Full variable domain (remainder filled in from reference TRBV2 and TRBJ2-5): EPEVTQTPSHQVTQMGQEVILRCVPISNHLYFYWYRQILGQKVEFLVSFYNNEISEKSEIFDDQFSVERPDGSNFTLKIRSTKLEDSAMYFCASNPTSGPRETQYFGPGTRLLVL.

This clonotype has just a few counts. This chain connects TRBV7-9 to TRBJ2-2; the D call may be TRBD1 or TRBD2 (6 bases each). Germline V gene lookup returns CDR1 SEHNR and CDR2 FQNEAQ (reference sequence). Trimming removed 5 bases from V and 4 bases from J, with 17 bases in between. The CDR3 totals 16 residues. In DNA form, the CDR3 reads TGTGCCAGCAGCCTCCTCGGGGGCAGGTCCACCGGGGAGCTGTTTTTT. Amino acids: CASSLLGGRSTGELFF.

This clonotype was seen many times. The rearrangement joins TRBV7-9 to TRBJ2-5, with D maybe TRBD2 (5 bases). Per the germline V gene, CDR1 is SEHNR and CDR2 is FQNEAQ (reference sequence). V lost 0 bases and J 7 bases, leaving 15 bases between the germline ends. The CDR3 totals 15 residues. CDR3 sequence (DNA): TGTGCCAGCAGCTTAGCCGACTCTCCCCGGGGGACCCAGTACTTC. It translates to CASSLADSPRGTQYF.

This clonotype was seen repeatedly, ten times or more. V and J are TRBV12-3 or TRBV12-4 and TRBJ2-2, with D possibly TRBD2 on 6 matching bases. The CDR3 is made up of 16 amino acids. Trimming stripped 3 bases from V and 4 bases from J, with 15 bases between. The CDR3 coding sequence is TGTGCCAGCAGTTTCCGGGGACTCAAAGGCACCGGGGAGCTGTTTTTT. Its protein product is CASSFRGLKGTGELFF.